This T cell receptor (beta chain) was found in a study of cytomegalovirus exposure and HLA in healthy donors (TCRdb year 2017). Concerning the study at large: An earlier analysis of around 600 of the donors reported approximately 270 Gb of sequence data and more than 90 million unique TCR beta sequences from roughly 180 million T cells. An early release that covered about 600 HLA-typed donors contained about 290 gigabases of sequencing data and around 80 million unique TCR sequences. Of the roughly 390 genotyped donors, 65% to 90% fell in the genetic ancestry cluster associated with self-reported Caucasian donors. The study was designed to test whether signatures of past pathogen exposure could be identified by cataloging public T cell receptors. The study profiled the T cell repertoires of 500 to 800 subjects by immunosequencing and related them to cytomegalovirus serostatus. Along with the roughly 700-subject first cohort, a separate validation cohort of about 110 different subjects was used. The study combined high-throughput TCR immunosequencing, statistical association of individual TCRs with disease status, and machine learning to predict cytomegalovirus infection status. To study patterns of TCR occurrence, a later analysis re-analyzed previously published TCR beta repertoires from 666 donors and added high-resolution HLA genotyping. In the later analysis, no new phenotypic data were used to find candidate immune exposures; instead, reliance was placed on TCR beta sequences and their occurrence across donors. An earlier analysis of 587 of the donors applied high-throughput TCR beta sequencing to assess whether each TCR beta V gene segment acted as functional or pseudogenic. Donor age, sex, ethnicity and CMV serostatus were collected together with the repertoire data. A later genetic analysis used genome-wide SNP genotypes for about three fifths of the roughly 700 donors, treating that subset as a discovery cohort. Every repertoire in the discovery cohort had been generated on one and the same sequencing platform. HLA typing included class I and class II loci at four-digit resolution. The number of donors typed differed by locus, with roughly 620-630 for A, B, C, DRB1 and DQB1, 522 for DQA1, approximately 580 for DPA1, and approximately 470 for DPB1. Four to six DR-DQ haplotypes were handled as single units for association and clustering, since linkage in the cohort was strong. Among some 400 genotyped donors of the cohort, an average of approximately 230,000 unique TCR beta nucleotide sequences were sequenced per donor, around 20% of them non-productive.

Study-wide findings and limitations: Some IMGT-functional V segments, including TRBV6-2 and TRBV6-3, could not be distinguished by the 87-base-pair reads and were therefore excluded. Because counts were too low, around 18 rarely observed V segments, including chromosome 9 orphons, were left out of the earlier analysis of approximately 500 of the donors. In a later genetic analysis, fewer N-insertions in productive TCRs were reported among donors in an Asian-associated ancestry cluster than the approximately 670-donor mean. For the cohort, immune exposure information was limited to CMV serostatus. In vitro tests confirmed that a few of the cytomegalovirus-associated TCR beta chains recognize cytomegalovirus antigens. Correlated functional status among segregating V segments might be attributable to linkage disequilibrium, but an unknown experimental factor could not be ruled out. While some public TCRs were present in many individuals, most TCR sequences turned up only very rarely across donors. In a later analysis, most CMV-associated TCR beta chains were found to appear HLA-restricted, with HLA associations seemingly driven largely by CMV exposure. A later analysis reported that several top co-occurrence clusters appeared linked to parvovirus B19, influenza, CMV and Epstein-Barr virus. In a later genetic analysis, a missense DCLRE1C variant was associated with V-gene and J-gene trimming of TCR beta chains, and the association was replicated in an independent cohort. A further reported finding was that TCR beta sequences accurately predicted the HLA-A and HLA-B alleles for most subjects in the first cohort. Cytomegalovirus status was reported to be diagnosed by the classifier with high specificity and sensitivity in both the original and validation cohorts. Only TCR beta chains were sequenced in this cohort, and the absence of alpha or paired-chain data limited detectable features. The sequencing pipeline was judged likely to have produced a cluster of highly shared sequence variants as a technical artifact. A later analysis found that HLA-associated TCR beta chains were more clonally expanded and had lower generation probabilities than equally common non-associated chains. When HLA alleles, especially DR and DQ, strongly co-occurred, TCR associations were difficult to assign to individual alleles. In an earlier analysis of 450 to 750 of the donors, most TCR beta V segments appeared in productive rearrangements about 90% or about 30% of the time, broadly matching IMGT annotations. According to a later analysis, TCR association rates differed among HLA loci, with DRB1 alleles showing the most associated TCRs and HLA-C alleles showing the fewest. In a later analysis, around 17,000 TCR beta sequences were associated with specific HLA alleles at a false discovery rate of 0.05. Because some donors lacked HLA typing at each locus, the association tests relied only on the typed subset. The presence/absence analyses assumed that sequencing depth was roughly uniform across donors, and that assumption may not be true. The authors suggested that the approach could potentially be extended to other disease states and immunological phenotypes. The study gave a list of under 200 TCR beta chains associated with cytomegalovirus.

With regard to this clone: Its antigen is still unknown. No clone much larger than this one lies a single base away; base qualities are absent.

The cohort consisted of hundreds of healthy bone marrow donors. At the time of sampling, all cohort members were nominally healthy, though unrecorded immune exposures were likely present. The donor tested CMV seronegative, placing the donor among the 300 to 400 seronegative members of the cohort. A peripheral blood sample was collected from each donor, and TCR beta sequencing was performed on peripheral blood mononuclear cells. The Qiagen DNeasy Blood Extraction Kit was used to extract genomic DNA from the blood cell samples. Library prep was done by the immunoSEQ multiplex PCR assay. For the multiplex PCR, a mixture combining 60 forward primers for TCR Vbeta segments and 13 reverse primers for TCR Jbeta segments was used. The CDR3 region of rearranged TCR beta genes was amplified from genomic DNA by a multiplex PCR assay. On the Illumina HiSeq System, the amplified TCR beta libraries were sequenced as 87-base-pair reads. The paper's data handling went like this. In a later analysis, tens of millions of unique TCR beta chains were counted across the roughly 670 repertoires, and around 10 million of these chains were shared by at least two donors. Raw reads were error-corrected and collapsed into unique sequences by a nearest-neighbor algorithm in which closely related sequences were merged to remove PCR and sequencing errors. V, D and J gene segments were assigned by aligning CDR3 sequences to IMGT reference sequences. For a sequence to be retained, at least a six-nucleotide match to both a V gene segment and a J gene segment was required. A rearrangement was called productive if the CDR3 had no stop codons and remained in frame with V and J, and every other rearrangement was called non-productive. Following IMGT convention, CDR3 was defined as the stretch from the second conserved V-encoded cysteine to the conserved J-encoded phenylalanine. The earlier analysis of more than 450 of the donors excluded sequences that lacked an unambiguous match to a single V gene segment. In an earlier analysis of 450 to 700 of the donors, V segments were called functional above 56.7% productive rearrangements and were called segregating when the between-donor standard deviation exceeded 5%. To diagnose cytomegalovirus status from the catalog of TCR beta chain sequences, a statistical classification framework was built. In a later analysis, V and J genes were assigned by comparing TCR nucleotide sequences against IMGT/GENE-DB human TR gene sequences. The TCRdist pipeline was used in a later analysis to assign CDR3 sequences and most-parsimonious VDJ recombination scenarios. In a later analysis, each TCR beta chain was defined by its CDR3 amino acid sequence together with its V-gene family, and reads without a unique V-gene family were excluded. A later analysis removed 450 to 600 highly shared, low-generation-probability nucleotide sequences to deal with suspected cross-contamination and a sequencing artifact. In a later analysis, a clonal expansion index was calculated for each public chain from normalized within-repertoire ranks of inferred template counts. Generation probabilities in a later analysis came from a VDJ recombination model fitted to out-of-frame rearrangements, and those results were checked against IGoR. A later analysis scored TCR-TCR, TCR-HLA and TCR-CMV co-occurrence with hypergeometric tests, applying a repertoire-size bias correction to TCR pairs. In a later analysis, false discovery rates were estimated by permuting HLA or CMV assignments 20 times. In a later analysis, co-occurring TCRs were grouped using DBSCAN, with TCRdist sequence similarity added in when clustering inside HLA-allele-positive subsets. Repertoires with fewer than 30,000 or more than 120,000 public chains, plus five repertoires with anomalous nucleotide sharing, were excluded from co-occurrence clustering. Here the immuneACCESS table is served through TCRdb, limited to in-frame sequences with V and J called. Missing clones are a known gap in these copies; in checked studies unresolved V genes cover under half, and the rest lacks a known reason. The DNA was the basis for D and trimming; V, J and clone size are from that table. Present in this sample are around 99,000 clones, over 75% of which were seen just once. Approximately 4.5% of the sample is taken by the ten largest.

Trimming removed 4 bases from V and 3 bases from J, leaving 19 bases between the germline ends. The CDR1 and CDR2 encoded by the germline V gene (reference sequence) are SGHNT and YYREEE. Including cysteine and phenylalanine, the CDR3 has 16 amino acids. Here the CDR3 DNA is all that survives: 48 bases in frame from base 1. The sample consisted of PBMCs. The rearrangement combines TRBV5-4 with TRBJ1-1, with no confident D gene call. The source of this sequence is a male donor in good health and CMV-seronegative. In nucleotides, the sequence is TGTGCCAGCAGCCAAGGACCGGGAGCTGGGGACACTGAAGCTTTCTTT. This yields the protein CASSQGPGAGDTEAFF.